The 32 T cell receptor beta chains reported below all come from one sample, sequenced in a study of T cells in Graves' hyperthyroidism and ophthalmopathy. RNA transcripts provided the source from which TCR beta CDR3 regions were amplified. The HTBI set primed first-round TCR CDR3 RT-PCR. TCRdb used MiXCR to reprocess the multiplex PCR reads, holding one entry per CDR3 protein. The repertoire has some 460,000 distinct CDR3 sequences, approximately 15% of them found once; the top ten carry around 7.3%. The sample consisted of blood. These receptors originate from a woman aged 18-29 years with Graves' hyperthyroidism.

This sequence joins TRBV20-1 and TRBJ2-7, with TRBD2 matching over 12 bases. Germline V gene sequence: CDR1 DFQATT, CDR2 SNEGSKA (reference sequence). There are 14 residues in the CDR3. Trimming cost V 6 bases and J 4 bases; bases outside gene matches: 7. The CDR3 spells CSAPGLAGSYEQYF. As DNA, the CDR3 is TGCAGTGCCCCCGGACTAGCGGGAAGTTACGAGCAGTACTTC.

This clonotype showed up many times. V gene TRBV20-1 combines with J gene TRBJ2-7, with TRBD1 matching over 9 bases. Trimming cost V 1 base and J 3 bases; bases outside gene matches: 7. CDR3 length: 15 amino acids. Germline CDR1 reads DFQATT; CDR2 reads SNEGSKA (reference sequence). The CDR3 protein is CSARASDRGLYEQYF. CDR3 nucleotide sequence: TGCAGTGCTAGAGCTTCGGACAGGGGCCTCTACGAGCAGTACTTC.

The table lists this clonotype with a few counts. A much bigger clone sits one base away, suggesting this may be a read error. The V gene is TRBV6-2 or TRBV6-3, the J gene TRBJ1-1, with D perhaps TRBD1 (5 bases). The CDR3 consists of 14 residues. The germline CDR1 and CDR2 sequences are MNHEY and SVGEGT. For the CDR3, the DNA is TGTGTCACTAGGACACAAGGTGTGTGGACTGAAGCTTTCTTT. Translation: CVTRTQGVWTEAFF.

In its sample, this clonotype was seen a few times. The chain is built from TRBV6-1 and TRBJ2-3; D perhaps matches TRBD1 (5 bases). Per germline, CDR1 MNHNS and CDR2 SASEGT. This CDR3 has 16 amino acids. The V and J ends lost 5 bases and 4 bases respectively, with 19 bases between them. The CDR3 loop is CASSHPAGMGSDTQYF. CDR3 DNA sequence: TGTGCCAGCAGTCACCCGGCAGGGATGGGATCAGATACGCAGTATTTT.

This clonotype was found many times. The V and J genes are TRBV20-1 and TRBJ1-4; 11 nucleotides line up with TRBD1. The CDR3 covers 12 residues. The V gene's germline CDR1 is DFQATT and CDR2 SNEGSKA (reference sequence). V shed 5 bases, J shed 12 bases, and the junction held 5 bases outside the gene matches. The CDR3 nucleotides are TGCAGTGCTGTCTGGGACAGGGGGGAACTGTTTTTT. Its protein product is CSAVWDRGELFF.

This clonotype showed up many times. The rearrangement links TRBV6-1 to TRBJ1-2, with D hard to call. Germline V gene sequence: CDR1 MNHNS, CDR2 SASEGT. This CDR3 has 15 amino acids. V shed 2 bases and J shed 3 bases, with 13 bases lying between them. The CDR3 region is CASSERPERHYGYTF. Written as DNA, the CDR3 is TGTGCCAGCAGTGAAAGGCCGGAACGGCACTATGGCTACACCTTC.

This clonotype has a handful of counts. Written as DNA, the CDR3 is TGTGCCAGCAGTGATAGAGGGGGGGGAACCGGGGAGCTGTTTTTT. As protein: CASSDRGGGTGELFF. The chain combines TRBV2 with TRBJ2-2; tentatively, D is TRBD2 (7 bases). The germline V gene encodes CDR1 SNHLY and CDR2 FYNNEI. The CDR3 consists of 15 residues. Trimming removed 3 bases at V and 5 bases at J, with 13 bases between.

This clonotype came up many times. CDR3 protein: CASSSRGTESSEQYF. The CDR3 DNA is TGTGCCAGCAGCTCCAGGGGGACAGAATCATCCGAGCAGTACTTC. The chain employs TRBV9 and TRBJ2-7, with 7 nucleotides matching TRBD1. CDR1 is SGDLS and CDR2 is YYNGEE in the germline V gene. Germline trimming cut 4 bases from V and 6 bases from J; bases unmatched to any gene: 13. This CDR3 has 15 amino acids.

The V and J genes are TRBV5-6 and TRBJ1-4; 10 bases line up with TRBD1. CDR1 SGHDT and CDR2 YYEEEE come from the germline V gene. The trim removed 3 bases at V and 8 bases at J, leaving 16 bases unmatched. The CDR3 is 18 residues long. The CDR3 protein is CASSSTGGPNVSREKLFF. The CDR3 DNA is TGTGCCAGCAGCTCGACAGGGGGCCCCAATGTTTCGCGCGAAAAACTGTTTTTT.

On this clonotype: It may be a read error: a sequence one base away is much more abundant. CDR3 in DNA: TGTGCCGGCAGTCATAAGGACAGGGAGTACTTC. It encodes CAGSHKDREYF. The chain couples TRBV28 to TRBJ2-5, with 8 bases fitting TRBD1. From germline, CDR1 is MDHEN and CDR2 SYDVKM. The CDR3 length is 11 residues.

This clonotype was detected many times. This rearrangement joins TRBV6-1 to TRBJ1-3, with no clear D. The germline gives CDR1 MNHNS, CDR2 SASEGT. Between the trimmed V and J ends, which lost 3 bases and 2 bases, there was a span of 20 bases. This CDR3 spans 18 amino acids. CDR3 nucleotides: TGTGCCAGCAGTGACCCTGGACTCCCAGACTTGGCTGGAAACACCATATATTTT. Its translation: CASSDPGLPDLAGNTIYF.

The CDR3 DNA is TGTGCCAGCAGTTTAGCGCACGGGGAGCTGTTTTTT. It is translated as CASSLAHGELFF. The J gene is TRBJ2-2, the V gene TRBV12-3 or TRBV12-4; no reliable D call. The CDR3 spans 12 residues. Trimming stripped 0 bases from V and 7 bases from J, with 3 bases between.

This clonotype was found many times. The chain joins TRBV28 to TRBJ1-5, with 7 bases that match TRBD1. Germline V lookup: CDR1 MDHEN, CDR2 SYDVKM. The CDR3 covers 14 residues. V lost 7 bases, J lost 5 bases, and 8 bases stayed unmatched. The CDR3 protein is CASTQPGGYQPQHF. The DNA of the CDR3 is TGTGCCAGCACCCAACCAGGGGGTTATCAGCCCCAGCATTTT.

The sample holds a few counts of this clonotype. The chain uses TRBV14 and TRBJ2-5; TRBD1 matches at 10 bases. Germline CDR1 is SGHDN and CDR2 is FVKESK. After removal of 4 bases from V and 6 bases from J, the junction contained 5 bases not matched to a gene. This CDR3 has 14 amino acids. The CDR3 protein is CASSLRDRGKTQYF. The CDR3 DNA follows: TGTGCCAGCAGCCTCCGGGACAGGGGCAAGACCCAGTACTTC.

At least ten counts were recorded for this clonotype. The chain carries TRBV5-1 and TRBJ1-1, with 8 bases fitting TRBD1. The V gene's germline CDR1 is SGHRS and CDR2 YFSETQ. The CDR3 has 14 amino acids. Trimming cost V 6 bases and J 3 bases; bases outside gene matches: 7. This CDR3 reads CASMAGGAHTEAFF. In nucleotides, the CDR3 is TGCGCCAGCATGGCAGGGGGCGCTCACACTGAAGCTTTCTTT.

The chain couples TRBV27 to TRBJ2-3; D gene ambiguous. V was cut by 4 bases and J by 5 bases, with 7 bases left in between. This CDR3 region has 12 residues. In germline, CDR1 is MNHEY, CDR2 SMNVEV (reference sequence). CDR3 DNA: TGTGCCAGCAGTTCGTACGGAGATACGCAGTATTTT. Translating gives CASSSYGDTQYF.

This clonotype was counted a few times. J is TRBJ1-1 and V is TRBV6-2 or TRBV6-3; 9 bases align to TRBD1. Germline V gives CDR1 MNHEY, CDR2 SVGEGT. J lost 5 bases, V lost 4 bases, and 11 bases had no gene match. The CDR3 has 16 amino acids. The CDR3 sequence: CASSFIPQGAGTEAFF. The CDR3 bases are TGTGCCAGCAGTTTTATCCCACAGGGGGCAGGGACTGAAGCTTTCTTT.

This clonotype was seen repeatedly, ten times or more. This chain joins TRBV27 and TRBJ1-5; D is uncertain. V was shortened by 5 bases and J by 6 bases, with 14 bases between the two germline ends. The CDR3 loop spans 14 amino acids. CDR1 is MNHEY, CDR2 SMNVEV, per germline (reference sequence). CDR3 sequence reads: CASSISGIGQPQHF. CDR3 nucleotides: TGTGCCAGCAGTATCTCGGGGATTGGTCAGCCCCAGCATTTT.

There are many counts of this clonotype. The CDR3 protein is CSVGGADSYNEQFF. The CDR3 nucleotides read TGCAGCGTTGGGGGAGCGGACTCCTACAATGAGCAGTTCTTC. The chain couples TRBV29-1 to TRBJ2-1; D is perhaps TRBD2 (5 bases). Germline CDR1 reads SQVTM; CDR2 reads ANQGSEA. V was clipped by 4 bases and J by 0 bases, with 10 bases between them. CDR3 length: 14 amino acids.

This clonotype showed up many times. The genes are TRBV27 and TRBJ2-1, with 9 positions matching TRBD2. The CDR3 is made up of 15 amino acids. CDR1 and CDR2 from the germline V gene are MNHEY and SMNVEV (reference sequence). V shed 5 bases, J shed 8 bases, and the junction held 10 bases outside the gene matches. The CDR3 reads CASSVVLAGDDEQFF. CDR3 coding DNA: TGTGCCAGCAGTGTGGTCTTAGCGGGAGATGATGAGCAGTTCTTC.

This clonotype was recorded at least ten times. The chain employs TRBV6-1 and TRBJ1-5; the D gene is possibly TRBD1 (6 bases). Trimming removed 6 bases at V and 0 bases at J, with 15 bases between. CDR1 is MNHNS, CDR2 SASEGT, per germline. The length of the CDR3 is 16 residues. The CDR3 nucleotides read TGTGCCAGCAGGGGCCGGGACATTAATAGCAATCAGCCCCAGCATTTT. Protein sequence: CASRGRDINSNQPQHF.

This clonotype was counted ten times or more. The V call is TRBV18, the J call TRBJ2-3, with 8 bases fitting TRBD2. After removal of 0 bases from V and 6 bases from J, the junction contained 8 bases not matched to a gene. The CDR3 length is 16 residues. Per the germline V gene, CDR1 is KGHSH and CDR2 is LQKENI. The CDR3 DNA reads as TGTGCCAGCTCACCACCCTCAGGAACGGGAGGGGATACGCAGTATTTT. Translated, it gives CASSPPSGTGGDTQYF.

This clonotype was seen a handful of times. This chain links TRBV6-5 with TRBJ1-5, with D unclear. The CDR3 totals 16 residues. Germline V gene sequence: CDR1 MNHEY, CDR2 SVGAGI. Between the trimmed V and J ends, which lost 6 bases and 0 bases, there was a span of 15 bases. The CDR3, as DNA: TGTGCCAGCAGCCAAGGCGGAATGAATAGCAATCAGCCCCAGCATTTT. Translated, it gives CASSQGGMNSNQPQHF.

For this clonotype: This may come from a read error, since a much larger clone is one base off. CDR3: CASKQGGYNEQYF. In nucleotides, the CDR3 is TGTGCCAGCAAGCAAGGGGGTTACAATGAGCAGTACTTC. The V call is TRBV7-9, the J call TRBJ2-1; weak D call: TRBD1 (6 bases). The J call is uncertain, as TRBJ2-7 better fits the DNA end. Germline V gives CDR1 SEHNR, CDR2 FQNEAQ (reference sequence). The CDR3 length is 13 residues.

This clonotype was observed many times. The J gene is TRBJ2-3, the V gene TRBV5-1; D perhaps matches TRBD2 (5 bases). The CDR3 is made up of 16 amino acids. Between the trimmed V and J ends, which lost 0 bases and 0 bases, there was a span of 11 bases. Germline-derived CDR1 and CDR2 are SGHRS and YFSETQ. The CDR3 DNA is TGCGCCAGCAGCTTGGCCCTCGCGGGTAGCACAGATACGCAGTATTTT. This encodes CASSLALAGSTDTQYF. Based on the CDR3 plus reference TRBV5-1 and TRBJ2-3, the full variable domain is KAGVTQTPRYLIKTRGQQVTLSCSPISGHRSVSWYQQTPGQGLQFLFEYFSETQRNKGNFPGRFSGRQFSNSRSEMNVSTLELGDSALYLCASSLALAGSTDTQYFGPGTRLTVL.

This clonotype was seen a handful of times. The rearrangement joins TRBV19 to TRBJ2-3, with 8 nucleotides matching TRBD2. The CDR3 covers 15 residues. The germline V gene encodes CDR1 LNHDA and CDR2 SQIVND (reference sequence). J gave up 2 bases and V 7 bases, and 8 bases lay outside the gene matches. In nucleotides, the CDR3 is TGTGCCAGTAACCCGGGACTAGATCACACAGATACGCAGTATTTT. It is translated as CASNPGLDHTDTQYF. Using reference TRBV19 and TRBJ2-3 for the parts outside the CDR3, the full variable domain is DGGITQSPKYLFRKEGQNVTLSCEQNLNHDAMYWYRQDPGQGLRLIYYSQIVNDFQKGDIAEGYSVSREKKESFPLTVTSAQKNPTAFYLCASNPGLDHTDTQYFGPGTRLTVL.

This clonotype was seen ten or more times. The chain links TRBV27 to TRBJ2-7, with D possibly matching TRBD1 (6 bases). The CDR3 sequence is 16 residues long. V was pared by 4 bases and J by 0 bases, with 16 bases between. The germline CDR1 and CDR2 sequences are MNHEY and SMNVEV (reference sequence). CDR3 residues: CASSWKSRGPSYEQYF. The CDR3 region has the DNA TGTGCCAGCAGTTGGAAGAGCAGGGGACCCTCCTACGAGCAGTACTTC.

This clonotype was counted at least ten times. The rearrangement joins TRBV28 to TRBJ2-1; 10 bases align to TRBD1. Germline loops: CDR1 MDHEN, CDR2 SYDVKM. J lost 3 bases, V lost 6 bases, and 14 bases had no gene match. The CDR3 extends over 18 amino acids. The CDR3 coding sequence is TGTGCCAGCAGCTACCGATCTCCGGGACAGGGGAACTACAATGAGCAGTTCTTC. This sequence encodes CASSYRSPGQGNYNEQFF.

The table lists this clonotype with many counts. It may be a read error: a sequence one base away is much more abundant. The J gene is TRBJ1-2, the V gene TRBV5-6; D possibly corresponds to TRBD1 (6 bases). This CDR3 region has 13 residues. V dropped 0 bases and J dropped 4 bases, with 7 bases sitting between them. Germline-derived CDR1 and CDR2 are SGHDT and YYEEEE. CDR3 DNA sequence: TGTGCCAGCAGCTTGGACAGGGCCTATGGCTACACCTTC. Its translation: CASSLDRAYGYTF. Combining the CDR3 with reference TRBV5-6 and TRBJ1-2 gives the whole variable domain DAGVTQSPTHLIKTRGQQVTLRCSPKSGHDTVSWYQQALGQGPQFIFQYYEEEERQRGNFPDRFSGHQFPNYSSELNVNALLLGDSALYLCASSLDRAYGYTFGSGTRLTVV.

This clonotype was picked up many times. The rearrangement joins TRBV12-3 or TRBV12-4 to TRBJ2-7, with unresolved D. The germline V and J ends were trimmed by 4 bases and 5 bases, with 15 bases remaining between them. The CDR3 has 14 residues. The CDR3 protein is CASSSSASSDEQYF. CDR3 bases: TGTGCCAGCAGTTCCTCCGCGTCGAGCGACGAGCAGTACTTC.

In this sample, this clonotype turned up many times. This chain connects TRBV2 to TRBJ2-1; the D is unclear. The V end was cut by 7 bases, the J end by 5 bases, with 9 bases between. In germline, CDR1 is SNHLY, CDR2 FYNNEI. This CDR3 region has 12 residues. DNA for the CDR3: TGTGCCAGCAAGGTTCGACACAATGAGCAGTTCTTC. Translation gives CASKVRHNEQFF.

This chain connects TRBV30 to TRBJ1-2; D not certain. V lost 1 base and J 1 base, leaving 7 bases between the germline ends. Germline lookup yields CDR1 GTSNPN and CDR2 SVGIG (reference sequence). This CDR3 contains 13 residues. Here the CDR3 reads CAWSGNVNYGYTF. The CDR3 DNA sequence: TGTGCCTGGAGTGGAAACGTTAACTATGGCTACACCTTC.